These 26 T cell receptor beta chains were sequenced from one sample in a study of blood T cell repertoires in COVID-19. Sequencing used immunoSEQ multiplex PCR; TCRdb keeps in-frame clones, though not all of them. The repertoire includes 130,000 to 150,000 clones, approximately 80% of them detected once, and 8.8% sits in the top ten. Sequencing was done on a sample of peripheral blood. The receptors originated from a woman older than 75 in a cohort sampled during active or convalescent COVID-19.

This chain links TRBV30 with TRBJ2-3, with 10 bases fitting TRBD2. The junction had 8 bases not matched to a gene; V was cut back by 4 bases and J by 7 bases. The CDR3 has 14 residues. The germline CDR1 and CDR2 sequences are GTSNPN and SVGIG (reference sequence). CDR3 sequence: CAWTSGGTWNTQYF. CDR3 DNA sequence: TGTGCCTGGACTAGCGGGGGAACCTGGAATACGCAGTATTTT. The whole variable domain, remainder taken from reference TRBV30 and TRBJ2-3, is SQTIHQWPATLVQPVGSPLSLECTVEGTSNPNLYWYRQAAGRGLQLLFYSVGIGQISSEVPQNLSASRPQDRQFILSSKKLLLSDSGFYLCAWTSGGTWNTQYFGPGTRLTVL.

J is TRBJ2-5 and V is TRBV18; tentative D call: TRBD1 (6 bases). The CDR3 spans 14 residues. In germline, CDR1 is KGHSH, CDR2 LQKENI. V was clipped by 2 bases and J by 4 bases, with 11 bases between them. The CDR3 loop is CASSPTGKGETQYF. The CDR3 DNA sequence: TGTGCCAGCTCACCAACAGGGAAGGGAGAGACCCAGTACTTC.

The rearrangement uses TRBV9 and TRBJ2-5; D is possibly TRBD1 (5 bases). This CDR3 comprises 15 residues. Germline values: CDR1 SGDLS, CDR2 YYNGEE. Between the trimmed V and J ends, which lost 0 bases and 4 bases, there was a span of 13 bases. The CDR3 DNA reads TGTGCCAGCAGCGTAGCTACTGGTGGGGCAGAGACCCAGTACTTC. The encoded protein is CASSVATGGAETQYF.

The V call is TRBV5-1, the J call TRBJ2-5, with a possible D match to TRBD2 (6 bases). This CDR3 contains 14 residues. Germline V lookup: CDR1 SGHRS, CDR2 YFSETQ. The germline V and J ends were trimmed by 6 bases and 3 bases, with 15 bases remaining between them. Written as DNA, the CDR3 is TGCGCCAGCACCCCGGATCCGGGAGAAGAGACCCAGTACTTC. It yields the protein CASTPDPGEETQYF.

The chain joins TRBV25-1 to TRBJ1-6, with 9 bases matching TRBD1. The ends lost 5 bases at V and 10 bases at J; junction bases unmatched: 9. The germline CDR1 and CDR2 sequences are MGHDK and SYGVNS. The CDR3 length is 15 residues. The CDR3 DNA follows: TGTGCCAGCAGTCCACGGGGACAGGGTTTCTCACCCCTCCACTTT. Translation: CASSPRGQGFSPLHF. The whole variable domain, remainder taken from reference TRBV25-1 and TRBJ1-6, is EADIYQTPRYLVIGTGKKITLECSQTMGHDKMYWYQQDPGMELHLIHYSYGVNSTEKGDLSSESTVSRIRTEHFPLTLESARPSHTSQYLCASSPRGQGFSPLHFGNGTRLTVT.

The rearrangement links TRBV19 to TRBJ2-3; 8 bases line up with TRBD2. Germline lookup yields CDR1 LNHDA and CDR2 SQIVND (reference sequence). V shed 2 bases and J 4 bases; nucleotides not matched to a gene: 8. The CDR3 is made up of 16 amino acids. In DNA form, the CDR3 reads TGTGCCAGTAGTATATTGAACGGGGGGGGTTCAGATACGCAGTATTTT. Protein: CASSILNGGGSDTQYF.

The count of this clone is one. V and J are TRBV2 and TRBJ2-2; D is possibly TRBD2 (5 bases). Per the germline V gene, CDR1 is SNHLY and CDR2 is FYNNEI. Trimming took 4 bases from V and 0 from J, leaving 9 bases between them. This CDR3 has 15 residues. This chain's CDR3 is CASSVLGANTGELFF. For the CDR3, the DNA is TGTGCCAGCAGTGTTCTCGGGGCGAACACCGGGGAGCTGTTTTTT.

The chain combines TRBV27 with TRBJ1-5; D remains unclear. The germline V gene has CDR1 MNHEY and CDR2 SMNVEV (reference sequence). This CDR3 is 14 amino acids long. V lost 2 bases to trimming and J lost 6 bases, with 11 bases between them. Here the CDR3 reads CASSLRSAGQPQHF. The CDR3 DNA sequence: TGTGCCAGCAGTTTACGATCGGCGGGTCAGCCCCAGCATTTT.

This chain links TRBV18 with TRBJ2-2; no definite D call. The CDR3 totals 15 residues. The V and J ends lost 2 bases and 6 bases respectively, with 13 bases between them. Germline-derived CDR1 and CDR2 are KGHSH and LQKENI. CDR3: CASSPRTQASGELFF. CDR3 DNA: TGTGCCAGCTCACCAAGAACCCAGGCCTCCGGGGAGCTGTTTTTT.

The genes are TRBV3-1 (or the pseudogene TRBV3-2) and TRBJ1-2; no firm D call. V lost 2 bases, J lost 4 bases, and 11 bases lay in between. Germline values: CDR1 LGHDT, CDR2 YNNKEL (reference sequence). The CDR3 loop spans 14 amino acids. The CDR3 is CASSQSDTRYGYTF. DNA of the CDR3: TGTGCCAGCAGCCAATCCGACACCCGCTATGGCTACACCTTC.

This chain links TRBV11-3 with TRBJ2-2, with 9 bases identical to TRBD1. The CDR3 is 15 residues long. Per germline, CDR1 SGHNT and CDR2 YENEEA. After removal of 4 bases from V and 7 bases from J, the junction contained 7 bases not matched to a gene. CDR3 protein: CASSSTGGAGGELFF. The DNA for the CDR3 is TGTGCCAGCAGCTCCACAGGGGGCGCCGGCGGGGAGCTGTTTTTT.

The chain employs TRBV6-5 and TRBJ2-2, with 9 bases identical to TRBD1. The CDR3 is 14 amino acids. Germline V gene lookup returns CDR1 MNHEY and CDR2 SVGAGI. Germline trimming cut 8 bases from V and 4 bases from J; bases unmatched to any gene: 5. CDR3 nucleotides: TGTGCCAGCTCGGGACAGGGAATCACCGGGGAGCTGTTTTTT. Protein product: CASSGQGITGELFF.

This chain connects TRBV5-8 to TRBJ2-5, with 9 bases that match TRBD2. The CDR3 extends over 16 amino acids. J was trimmed by 2 bases and V by 4 bases; bases with no gene match: 9. Germline V gene lookup returns CDR1 SGHTS and CDR2 YDEGEE. The CDR3 coding sequence is TGTGCCAGCAGCCCGGCCCTGACTAGCGGACAAGAGACCCAGTACTTC. This encodes CASSPALTSGQETQYF.

The J gene is TRBJ1-4, the V gene TRBV7-8, with 9 positions matching TRBD1. Germline CDR1 and CDR2: SGHVS and FQNEAQ. V shed 5 bases, J shed 3 bases, and the junction held 1 base outside the gene matches. The CDR3 loop spans 14 amino acids. The CDR3 DNA reads TGTGCCAGCAGCCGGGACAGGGCTAATGAAAAACTGTTTTTT. It specifies CASSRDRANEKLFF.

The CDR3 here is CASSSLGRGFTDTQYF. The DNA for the CDR3 is TGTGCCAGCAGCTCGCTGGGGCGGGGGTTTACAGATACGCAGTATTTT. This rearrangement joins TRBV7-9 to TRBJ2-3, with TRBD2 matching over 7 bases. This CDR3 is 16 amino acids long. From germline, CDR1 is SEHNR and CDR2 FQNEAQ (reference sequence). With 4 bases clipped from V and 3 bases from J, the junction kept 10 bases outside the gene matches.

V usage is TRBV12-3 or TRBV12-4 and J usage is TRBJ1-5; D gene uncertain. This CDR3 spans 13 amino acids. The V and J ends lost 8 bases and 9 bases respectively, with 17 bases between them. CDR3 protein: CASQKEEVGPQHF. The DNA for the CDR3 is TGTGCCAGCCAGAAGGAGGAGGTAGGGCCCCAGCATTTT.

The chain employs TRBV6-6 and TRBJ1-1, with D possibly matching TRBD1 (6 bases). This CDR3 region has 11 residues. Trimming removed 8 bases at V and 8 bases at J, with 12 bases between. Germline V gene sequence: CDR1 MNHNY, CDR2 SVGAGI (reference sequence). The CDR3 DNA reads TGTGCCAGCCAATTTGGGACAGAAGCTTTCTTT. Encoded protein: CASQFGTEAFF.

A few counts support this clone. This rearrangement joins TRBV5-1 to TRBJ2-5; 7 positions agree with TRBD1. The CDR3 runs to 16 residues. Trimming at V came to 2 bases and at J to 5 bases, leaving 12 bases not matched to a gene. Germline V gives CDR1 SGHRS, CDR2 YFSETQ. The chain's CDR3 is CASSLSGRGLGETQYF. As DNA, the CDR3 is TGCGCCAGCAGCTTATCGGGAAGGGGGCTTGGGGAGACCCAGTACTTC. Supplemented by reference TRBV5-1 and TRBJ2-5, the full variable domain reads KAGVTQTPRYLIKTRGQQVTLSCSPISGHRSVSWYQQTPGQGLQFLFEYFSETQRNKGNFPGRFSGRQFSNSRSEMNVSTLELGDSALYLCASSLSGRGLGETQYFGPGTRLLVL.

This clone has more than one count but fewer than ten. The V and J genes are TRBV19 and TRBJ1-5; a weak D match, TRBD1 (6 bases). The CDR3 is 15 amino acids. V lost 7 bases to trimming and J lost 6 bases, with 19 bases between them. CDR1 is LNHDA, CDR2 SQIVND, per germline (reference sequence). For the CDR3, the DNA is TGTGCCAGTACGTACTTACAGGGCCTGGGTCAGCCCCAGCATTTT. Residues: CASTYLQGLGQPQHF. Filled out from reference TRBV19 and TRBJ1-5, the complete variable domain reads DGGITQSPKYLFRKEGQNVTLSCEQNLNHDAMYWYRQDPGQGLRLIYYSQIVNDFQKGDIAEGYSVSREKKESFPLTVTSAQKNPTAFYLCASTYLQGLGQPQHFGDGTRLSIL.

This clone has only a few counts. This chain uses TRBV28 with TRBJ1-2, with D perhaps TRBD1 (5 bases). Germline V CDR1 and CDR2: MDHEN, SYDVKM. Trimming removed 8 bases at V and 4 bases at J, with 11 bases between. This CDR3 has 12 amino acids. The CDR3 loop is CASGDRTYGYTF. CDR3 sequence (DNA): TGTGCCAGCGGCGACAGAACCTATGGCTACACCTTC.

This chain joins TRBV11-3 and TRBJ2-1; unclear D gene. The CDR3 is 15 residues long. The V end lost 1 base, the J end lost 4 bases, and 11 bases lay between the germline ends. Germline V gene lookup returns CDR1 SGHNT and CDR2 YENEEA. CDR3 region: CASSLGAQNYNEQFF. In DNA form, the CDR3 reads TGTGCCAGCAGCTTAGGGGCCCAGAATTACAATGAGCAGTTCTTC.

The chain is built from TRBV4-3 and TRBJ2-3, with 9 bases identical to TRBD2. The V segment lost 4 bases and the J segment 3 bases; nucleotides outside the gene matches: 11. Per germline, CDR1 LGHNA and CDR2 YSLEER. The CDR3 is 17 amino acids. The CDR3 sequence is CASSPLQTSGGTDTQYF. CDR3 DNA sequence: TGCGCCAGCAGCCCTCTACAGACTAGCGGTGGTACAGATACGCAGTATTTT.

The chain recombines TRBV7-9 with TRBJ1-2; tentatively, D is TRBD1 (6 bases). There are 12 residues in the CDR3. Trimming left V 6 bases short and J 5 bases short, with 10 bases between. Germline V lookup: CDR1 SEHNR, CDR2 FQNEAQ (reference sequence). CDR3 region: CASSLTGYGYTF. In DNA form, the CDR3 reads TGTGCCAGCAGTTTGACAGGATATGGCTACACCTTC.

The chain employs TRBV28 and TRBJ2-3; 8 bases fit TRBD1. This CDR3 comprises 16 residues. Trimming at V came to 4 bases and at J to 3 bases, leaving 9 bases not matched to a gene. The germline CDR1 and CDR2 sequences are MDHEN and SYDVKM. CDR3 residues: CASSSRTGSRTDTQYF. The CDR3 bases are TGTGCCAGCAGTTCACGGACAGGGTCAAGGACAGATACGCAGTATTTT.

The V gene is TRBV5-5, the J gene TRBJ1-6, with D unresolved. Germline lookup yields CDR1 SGHKS and CDR2 YYEKEE (reference sequence). The CDR3 has 16 residues. V shed 2 bases and J shed 11 bases, with 20 bases lying between them. The CDR3 spells CASSFNHMAVLAPLHF. CDR3 sequence (DNA): TGTGCCAGCAGCTTCAATCATATGGCGGTGTTAGCACCCCTCCACTTT.

J is TRBJ2-3 and V is TRBV2; perhaps TRBD2 as D (6 bases). Germline CDR1 and CDR2: SNHLY and FYNNEI. CDR3 length: 16 amino acids. V was clipped by 8 bases and J by 2 bases, with 20 bases between them. DNA for the CDR3: TGTGCCAGCCGCAAGGGTGGGGCGGGGCACACAGATACGCAGTATTTT. Residues: CASRKGGAGHTDTQYF.